Below, one T cell receptor beta chain is given with its context. Its target is not known. These data originate in a study of cytomegalovirus exposure and HLA in healthy donors. Amplification used 60 Vbeta primers and 13 Jbeta primers. Sequencing was performed with immunoSEQ multiplex PCR; in TCRdb, only in-frame clones are kept and a portion is missing. The sample includes over 100,000 clones, roughly 74% of them seen just once. Study-wide points: The study listed 164 cytomegalovirus-associated TCR beta chains. Reports showed the classifier diagnosing cytomegalovirus status with high specificity and sensitivity. Later analysis placed DRB1 highest and HLA-C lowest in TCR association rates, which differed by HLA locus.

Sequencing was carried out using PBMCs. This receptor was obtained from a male donor in good health and CMV-seronegative.

CDR3 loop: CASSFEGLADEQYF. CDR3 sequence (DNA): TGTGCCAGCAGCTTCGAGGGACTAGCTGACGAGCAGTACTTC. The genes are TRBV7-9 and TRBJ2-7, with TRBD2 identical over 9 bases. V lost 3 bases, J lost 5 bases, and 5 bases stayed unmatched. CDR3 length: 14 amino acids. Per the germline V gene, CDR1 is SEHNR and CDR2 is FQNEAQ (reference sequence). Using reference TRBV7-9 and TRBJ2-7 for the parts outside the CDR3, the full variable domain is DTGVSQNPRHKITKRGQNVTFRCDPISEHNRLYWYRQTLGQGPEFLTYFQNEAQLEKSRLLSDRFSAERPKGSFSTLEIQRTEQGDSAMYLCASSFEGLADEQYFGPGTRLTVT.